The rows below give T cell receptor beta chains drawn from one sample of a study of CD8 T cells in Susac syndrome. TCRdb analysed the immunoSEQ multiplex PCR reads with MiXCR anew, one entry per CDR3 protein. Seen here are approximately 210,000 distinct CDR3 sequences, approximately 95% observed once, and the top ten hold 0.085% to 0.095%. Sequencing input: CD4+ T cells from PBMCs. The receptors originated from a human donor with multiple sclerosis. The CDR3 runs from the conserved cysteine through the conserved F or W. D genes are given only for firm matches. Clone size is not always given. Where it is, it says once, few, many or a class for expanded clones.

d_gene	abundance	v_gene	j_gene	CDR3nt	CDR3aa
.	.	TRBV7-9	TRBJ2-1	TGTGCCAGCAGCTCAGGAATTTACAATGAGCAGTTCTTC	CASSSGIYNEQFF
.	.	TRBV2	TRBJ2-3	TGTGCCAGCAGTGGACAGGTTCGCACAGATACGCAGTATTTT	CASSGQVRTDTQYF
TRBD2	once	TRBV5-1	TRBJ2-1	TGCGCCAGCAGCACCCCCGTGACTAGCGGGATGTATGAGCAGTTCTTC	CASSTPVTSGMYEQFF
.	.	TRBV3-1	TRBJ1-2	TGTGCCAGCAGCCAAGAAGCAGAATCTAACTATGGCTACACCTTC	CASSQEAESNYGYTF
.	.	TRBV29-1	TRBJ1-1	TGCAGCGTTTCTTACAGGGTTAACACTGAAGCTTTCTTT	CSVSYRVNTEAFF
.	.	TRBV2	TRBJ2-5	TGTGCCAGTTCCGGCCACGAGACCCAGTACTTC	CASSGHETQYF
.	once	TRBV29-1	TRBJ2-5	TGCAGCTTCTATCTGGGGGAGACCCAGTACTTC	CSFYLGETQYF
.	.	TRBV30	TRBJ1-2	TGTGCCTTTCACCAGGGATCAGGCTACACCTTC	CAFHQGSGYTF
TRBD2	once	TRBV7-9	TRBJ2-2	TGTGCCAGCATCTTAAGCGGGACGAAAGGGACCGGGGAGCTGTTTTTT	CASILSGTKGTGELFF
.	.	TRBV24-1	TRBJ1-5	TGTGCCACCGGTATGGCAACTCAGCCCCAGCATTTT	CATGMATQPQHF
.	once	TRBV29-1	TRBJ1-5	TGCAGCGTTGTTATCCCCAGGGGTGGGAGTCATCAGCCCCAGCATTTT	CSVVIPRGGSHQPQHF
.	.	TRBV29-1	TRBJ2-5	TGCAGCGTTGATGGGGGCGGCAGCGGAGAGACCCAGTACTTC	CSVDGGGSGETQYF
TRBD1	.	TRBV2	TRBJ2-5	TGTGCCAGCAGTGTGAAGCAGGGGGCGCAAGAGACCCAGTACTTC	CASSVKQGAQETQYF
TRBD1	once	TRBV14	TRBJ2-7	TGTGCCAGCAGCCCCCTGTTGGGACAGGGGTACGAGCAGTACTTC	CASSPLLGQGYEQYF
.	.	TRBV28	TRBJ1-2	TGTGCCAGCAGTACTCCTAACTATGGCTACACCTTC	CASSTPNYGYTF
TRBD2	.	TRBV9	TRBJ2-7	TGTGCCAGCAGCGTAGGGGCGGGAGTAGCCTACGAGCAGTACTTC	CASSVGAGVAYEQYF
.	.	TRBV20-1	TRBJ1-4	TGCAGTGGGTCACGGTCTGAAAAACTGTTTTTT	CSGSRSEKLFF
TRBD1	.	TRBV7-8	TRBJ1-3	TGTGCCAGCAGCTACAGGGGCTCTGGAAACACCATATATTTT	CASSYRGSGNTIYF
TRBD1	.	TRBV7-2	TRBJ2-7	TGTGCCAGCAGCACCACAGGGGCCGAGCAGTACTTC	CASSTTGAEQYF
TRBD1	.	TRBV28	TRBJ2-7	TGTGCCAGCAGTTCGTCCGGGACAGGGCGGTACGAGCAGTACTTC	CASSSSGTGRYEQYF
TRBD1	.	TRBV30	TRBJ1-1	TGTGCCTGGATGGTGGACAGGGCGTTTTCCCCTGAAGCTTTCTTT	CAWMVDRAFSPEAFF
.	.	TRBV30	TRBJ2-2	TGTGCCTGGAGTGTACACGGATTACTCAACACCGGGGAGCTGTTTTTT	CAWSVHGLLNTGELFF
.	few	TRBV7-9	TRBJ2-2	TGTGCCAGCAGCCTTCTTGGGGGAGCCAACACCGGGGAGCTGTTTTTT	CASSLLGGANTGELFF
TRBD1	.	TRBV23-1	TRBJ1-1	TGCGCCAGCAGTCAACGATGGACAGGGGACTCGGCTGAAGCTTTCTTT	CASSQRWTGDSAEAFF
TRBD2	.	TRBV30	TRBJ2-3	TGTGCCTGGAGCGCGACTAGCGGGAGAGCAGATACGCAGTATTTT	CAWSATSGRADTQYF
.	.	TRBV7-2	TRBJ2-7	TGTGCCAGCAGCCGCCGAGTGCCCGGCGGGGAGCAGTACTTC	CASSRRVPGGEQYF
TRBD1	.	TRBV12-3/TRBV12-4	TRBJ2-7	TGTGCCAGCAGTTTAACCAGGGGGTACGAGCAGTACTTC	CASSLTRGYEQYF
.	.	TRBV20-1	TRBJ2-3	TGCAGTGCTAGTCGGGCAGGGCTTTCGGATTTT	CSASRAGLSDF
.	.	TRBV25-1	TRBJ2-1	TGTGCCAGCAGTTCCCTCTCCCATGAGCAGTTCTTC	CASSSLSHEQFF
.	.	TRBV2	TRBJ2-1	TGTGCCAGCAGTGTTGGCGGAACAACCTACAATGAGCAGTTCTTC	CASSVGGTTYNEQFF
.	.	TRBV9	TRBJ1-6	TGTGCCAGCAGCCTGCACCCCGGGGTCGATAATTCACCCCTCCACTTT	CASSLHPGVDNSPLHF
.	few	TRBV20-1	TRBJ1-1	TGCAGTGCCCGCACACAGAACACTGAAGCTTTCTTT	CSARTQNTEAFF
TRBD1	.	TRBV9	TRBJ1-2	TGTGCCAGCAGCGTAGAACAGGGGGGAGGCTACACCTTC	CASSVEQGGGYTF
TRBD2	.	TRBV24-1	TRBJ2-3	TGTGCCACCAGTGATCGGGGGGAAACGCAGTATTTT	CATSDRGETQYF
.	.	TRBV6-6	TRBJ1-1	TGTGCCAGCAGGGAAAGGACTGAAGCTTTCTTT	CASRERTEAFF
.	.	TRBV2	TRBJ2-6	TGTGCCAGCTCGAAGACGGATTCTGGGGCCAACGTCCTGACTTTC	CASSKTDSGANVLTF
.	.	TRBV20-1	TRBJ2-2	TGCAGTGCTAGACAGGGCCCCAAGACCGGGGAGCTGTTTTTT	CSARQGPKTGELFF
.	.	TRBV5-6	TRBJ1-5	TGTGCCAGCAGCTCTGGCTGGGAGCTTCAGCCCCAGCATTTT	CASSSGWELQPQHF
.	.	TRBV15	TRBJ2-7	TGTGCCACCAGCATTTACAGGGAGTACGAGCAGTACTTC	CATSIYREYEQYF
TRBD1	.	TRBV19	TRBJ1-2	TGTGCCAGTAGTTCGACAGGGCCCGAGCACGTGATCTATGGCTACACCTTC	CASSSTGPEHVIYGYTF